Presented here are 30 T cell receptor beta chains from one specimen sequenced in a study of cytomegalovirus exposure and HLA in healthy donors. Profiling relied on immunoSEQ multiplex PCR, and the TCRdb table lists in-frame clones only, not all of them. The sample records 100,000 to 150,000 clones, around 95% being singletons. Sequenced sample: PBMCs. These receptor sequences come from a man aged 18 to 29 in good health and CMV-seronegative.

The DNA for the CDR3 is TGTGCCAGCAGCTTAGGCGGGGACTACGAGCAGTACTTC. Translated: CASSLGGDYEQYF. The genes are TRBV11-1 and TRBJ2-7, with a possible D match to TRBD2 (6 bases). From germline, CDR1 is SGHAT and CDR2 FQDESV (reference sequence). The CDR3 is 13 residues long. The V and J ends lost 1 base and 3 bases respectively, with 7 bases between them.

J is TRBJ2-7 and V is TRBV7-2; 7 bases align to TRBD2. Germline V gene lookup returns CDR1 SGHTA and CDR2 FQGNSA. The CDR3 has 13 amino acids. Trimming cost V 1 base and J 4 bases; bases outside gene matches: 1. CDR3 in DNA: TGTGCCAGCAGCTTAGTGCGGGGGTACGAGCAGTACTTC. It encodes CASSLVRGYEQYF.

The chain combines TRBV19 with TRBJ2-7; 8 bases are a match to TRBD2. This CDR3 has 14 residues. The J segment lost 3 bases and the V segment lost 3 bases, leaving 4 bases of the junction unmatched. The germline V gene encodes CDR1 LNHDA and CDR2 SQIVND (reference sequence). In DNA, the CDR3 is TGTGCCAGTAGTATTGACGGGAGGGGCTACGAGCAGTACTTC. The encoded protein is CASSIDGRGYEQYF.

J is TRBJ1-1 and V is TRBV7-9; D perhaps matches TRBD1 (5 bases). V was trimmed by 4 bases and J by 5 bases, leaving 8 bases between them. CDR1 and CDR2 from the germline V gene are SEHNR and FQNEAQ (reference sequence). The CDR3 loop spans 12 amino acids. As DNA, the CDR3 is TGTGCCAGCAGCTCGGGGGGGACTGAAGCTTTCTTT. This gives the protein CASSSGGTEAFF.

The chain has TRBV13 and TRBJ2-1, with D uncertain. The length of the CDR3 is 13 residues. Between the trimmed V and J ends, which lost 8 bases and 3 bases, there was a span of 11 bases. CDR1 PRHDT and CDR2 FYEKMQ come from the germline V gene (reference sequence). The CDR3 DNA reads as TGTGCCAGCTCCTCTTCCGGCTACAATGAGCAGTTCTTC. The encoded protein is CASSSSGYNEQFF.

The rearrangement links TRBV28 to TRBJ1-2, with 8 bases fitting TRBD1. Germline V gene lookup returns CDR1 MDHEN and CDR2 SYDVKM. V gave up 0 bases and J gave up 1 base; unmatched junction bases: 1. There are 15 residues in the CDR3. CDR3 sequence: CASSLWDRVNYGYTF. CDR3 sequence (DNA): TGTGCCAGCAGTTTATGGGACAGGGTTAACTATGGCTACACCTTC.

The chain employs TRBV18 and TRBJ2-2, with a weak D call TRBD1 (6 bases). In germline, CDR1 is KGHSH, CDR2 LQKENI. V lost 3 bases and J lost 4, with 12 bases in between. The length of the CDR3 is 15 residues. CDR3 region: CASSPSDRITGELFF. In DNA form, the CDR3 reads TGTGCCAGCTCACCCTCGGACAGAATCACCGGGGAGCTGTTTTTT.

This clone occurred once. This chain links TRBV30 with TRBJ1-2; D is perhaps TRBD1 (6 bases). This CDR3 has 16 residues. The V and J ends lost 5 bases and 10 bases respectively, with 29 bases between them. Per the germline V gene, CDR1 is GTSNPN and CDR2 is SVGIG (reference sequence). The CDR3 nucleotides read TGTGCCTGGGATTGGGGGGGGCAGGGTGCATTTGGACTCTACACCTTC. It encodes CAWDWGGQGAFGLYTF.

The chain couples TRBV4-3 to TRBJ1-2, with 9 bases lining up with TRBD1. The V segment lost 4 bases and the J segment 3 bases; nucleotides outside the gene matches: 6. The CDR3 is made up of 15 amino acids. Germline-derived CDR1 and CDR2 are LGHNA and YSLEER. In DNA, the CDR3 is TGCGCCAGCAGCCCTGGGACAGGGAATTACTATGGCTACACCTTC. This gives the protein CASSPGTGNYYGYTF.

This clone was detected only once. The chain employs TRBV19 and TRBJ2-1, with D perhaps TRBD1 (7 bases). Germline V gene lookup returns CDR1 LNHDA and CDR2 SQIVND (reference sequence). Trimming removed 2 bases from V and 10 bases from J, with 12 bases in between. The CDR3 is 13 amino acids. The DNA of the CDR3 is TGTGCCAGTAGTATACTTGGAGGGGGCGAGCAGTTCTTC. It encodes CASSILGGGEQFF.

This clone is a singleton in its sample. Its ends do not fully match the called genes, so a read error is possible. This rearrangement joins TRBV4-1 to TRBJ2-7; the D gene is possibly TRBD2 (5 bases). The germline V gene encodes CDR1 MGHRA and CDR2 YSYEKL. The CDR3 is made up of 14 amino acids. The CDR3 sequence is CASSQGGASHEQYF. The CDR3 bases are TGCGCCAGCAGCCAAGGGGGAGCCTCCCACGAGCAGTACTTC.

The V call is TRBV7-8, the J call TRBJ2-7; TRBD2 aligns across 7 bases. This CDR3 has 15 residues. Germline-derived CDR1 and CDR2 are SGHVS and FQNEAQ. Unmatched junction bases numbered 5, after V lost 3 bases and J lost 0 bases. The DNA of the CDR3 is TGTGCCAGCAGCTTCTTAGCGGGCCTCTCCTACGAGCAGTACTTC. This codes for CASSFLAGLSYEQYF.

The chain joins TRBV7-2 to TRBJ1-2, with 7 nucleotides matching TRBD1. CDR1 is SGHTA, CDR2 FQGNSA, per germline. Losses at the gene ends were 3 bases for V and 4 bases for J; bases not matched to a gene: 5. CDR3 size: 14 residues. CDR3 protein: CASSLWAGGYGYTF. The CDR3 DNA reads as TGTGCCAGCAGCTTGTGGGCAGGGGGCTATGGCTACACCTTC.

This chain connects TRBV29-1 to TRBJ2-7, with TRBD1 matching 7 bases. The CDR3 totals 12 residues. Germline values: CDR1 SQVTM, CDR2 ANQGSEA. Losses at the gene ends were 5 bases for V and 4 bases for J; bases not matched to a gene: 5. This chain's CDR3 is CSVRGQTYEQYF. The CDR3 DNA sequence: TGCAGCGTTAGGGGACAGACATACGAGCAGTACTTC.

The rearrangement links TRBV15 to TRBJ2-2; TRBD2 matches 13 bases. The CDR3 length is 18 residues. The V and J ends lost 1 base and 3 bases, in that order; junction bases with no gene match: 5. Germline V CDR1 and CDR2: LNHNV, YYDKDF (reference sequence). CDR3 sequence reads: CATSRGGLAGDHTGELFF. The CDR3 nucleotides read TGTGCCACCAGCAGAGGAGGACTAGCGGGGGACCACACCGGGGAGCTGTTTTTT.

The V call is TRBV11-2, the J call TRBJ2-5; a weak D match, TRBD2 (7 bases). The germline CDR1 and CDR2 sequences are SGHAT and FQNNGV. Trimming shortened V by 6 bases and J by 5 bases, and 13 bases separated the two germline ends. This CDR3 comprises 13 residues. The CDR3 loop is CASSSPGGETQYF. DNA of the CDR3: TGTGCCAGCAGTTCCCCGGGGGGCGAGACCCAGTACTTC.

V and J are TRBV5-4 and TRBJ2-5; possibly TRBD1 for D (6 bases). Germline V lookup: CDR1 SGHNT, CDR2 YYREEE (reference sequence). The ends were cut back, 1 base at V and 4 bases at J, with 17 bases in the middle. The CDR3 runs 16 residues. The DNA for the CDR3 is TGTGCCAGCAGCTTGTGGGTGGGGGCAGGGTTAGAGACCCAGTACTTC. This translates into CASSLWVGAGLETQYF.

The chain recombines TRBV5-1 with TRBJ2-2, with 9 bases lining up with TRBD1. The CDR3 covers 16 residues. After removal of 2 bases from V and 6 bases from J, the junction contained 8 bases not matched to a gene. Germline CDR1 and CDR2: SGHRS and YFSETQ. The CDR3 is CASSLGAGQGPGELFF. CDR3 bases: TGCGCCAGCAGCTTAGGGGCGGGACAGGGTCCCGGGGAGCTGTTTTTT.

The genes are TRBV7-3 and TRBJ2-2, with 14 bases aligning to TRBD2. V gave up 5 bases and J gave up 6 bases; unmatched junction bases: 5. This CDR3 has 16 residues. Germline CDR1 is SGHTA and CDR2 is FQGTGA. Written as DNA, the CDR3 is TGTGCCAGCAGCGGGGGGACTAGCGGGAGTCCCGGGGAGCTGTTTTTT. Translation gives CASSGGTSGSPGELFF.

This chain joins TRBV4-3 and TRBJ1-4; D might be TRBD1 (5 bases). This CDR3 region has 15 residues. The germline gives CDR1 LGHNA, CDR2 YSLEER. Trimming stripped 2 bases from V and 5 bases from J, with 12 bases between. This CDR3 is CASSQMGLLNEKLFF. The DNA for the CDR3 is TGCGCCAGCAGCCAAATGGGGCTATTGAATGAAAAACTGTTTTTT.

The J gene is TRBJ2-3, the V gene TRBV7-3; possible D gene TRBD2, 6 bases. This CDR3 is 14 amino acids long. The V end lost 5 bases, the J end lost 9 bases, and 18 bases lay between the germline ends. Germline V gives CDR1 SGHTA, CDR2 FQGTGA. As DNA, the CDR3 is TGTGCCAGCAGCCCGATCGCTAGAGGGAGGACGCAGTATTTT. It is translated as CASSPIARGRTQYF. Using reference TRBV7-3 and TRBJ2-3 for the parts outside the CDR3, the full variable domain is GAGVSQTPSNKVTEKGKYVELRCDPISGHTALYWYRQSLGQGPEFLIYFQGTGAADDSGLPNDRFFAVRPEGSVSTLKIQRTERGDSAVYLCASSPIARGRTQYFGPGTRLTVL.

This sequence joins TRBV5-6 and TRBJ1-2; tentatively, D is TRBD1 (6 bases). The CDR3 spans 16 residues. Trimming removed 0 bases at V and 4 bases at J, with 16 bases between. Germline-derived CDR1 and CDR2 are SGHDT and YYEEEE. DNA of the CDR3: TGTGCCAGCAGCTTGGTGGGTGGGGGCGCCGGCTATGGCTACACCTTC. Protein product: CASSLVGGGAGYGYTF.

CDR3 coding DNA: TGTGCCACCTCGGGCGGGGGTAGGGAAAAACTGTTTTTT. Amino acid sequence: CATSGGGREKLFF. The genes are TRBV27 and TRBJ1-4; tentatively, D is TRBD1 (5 bases). The germline V gene has CDR1 MNHEY and CDR2 SMNVEV (reference sequence). Between the trimmed V and J ends, which lost 10 bases and 8 bases, there was a span of 17 bases. The CDR3 spans 13 residues.

This chain joins TRBV12-5 and TRBJ2-3; 8 bases agree with TRBD1. This CDR3 is built from 14 residues. V lost 4 bases, J lost 4 bases, and 4 bases stayed unmatched. Germline values: CDR1 LGHNT, CDR2 FRNRAP. CDR3 in amino acids: CASGSGQGPDTQYF. Written as DNA, the CDR3 is TGTGCTAGTGGTTCCGGACAGGGACCAGATACGCAGTATTTT.

The chain employs TRBV4-3 and TRBJ1-2, with TRBD1 identical over 8 bases. The V gene's germline CDR1 is LGHNA and CDR2 YSLEER. V trimming: 0 bases; J trimming: 3 bases; junction bases outside the gene matches: 9. There are 17 residues in the CDR3. The chain's CDR3 is CASSQDWETGQDYGYTF. CDR3 sequence (DNA): TGCGCCAGCAGCCAAGATTGGGAAACGGGACAGGACTATGGCTACACCTTC.

The chain is built from TRBV25-1 and TRBJ2-1, with 8 bases fitting TRBD1. The CDR3 has 18 amino acids. With 4 bases clipped from V and 4 bases from J, the junction kept 15 bases outside the gene matches. Germline V gene lookup returns CDR1 MGHDK and CDR2 SYGVNS. The CDR3 loop is CASSAPRKGTGKYNEQFF. CDR3 in DNA: TGTGCCAGCAGTGCGCCTCGGAAAGGGACAGGAAAATACAATGAGCAGTTCTTC.

This clone was recorded once. This chain links TRBV11-3 with TRBJ2-7, with TRBD1 identical over 8 bases. Germline V gives CDR1 SGHNT, CDR2 YENEEA. The CDR3 runs to 15 residues. Losses at the gene ends were 5 bases for V and 0 bases for J; bases not matched to a gene: 6. The CDR3: CASSAGTGISYEQYF. CDR3 coding DNA: TGTGCCAGCAGCGCCGGGACAGGTATCTCCTACGAGCAGTACTTC.

This clone was counted once. The rearrangement uses TRBV6-1 and TRBJ2-3; 8 bases fit TRBD1. CDR1 is MNHNS and CDR2 is SASEGT in the germline V gene. The ends lost 7 bases at V and 3 bases at J; junction bases unmatched: 9. The CDR3 runs 15 residues. The CDR3 DNA is TGTGCCAGCACCCCTGAAGGACAGGGAACAGATACGCAGTATTTT. Protein product: CASTPEGQGTDTQYF.

This chain joins TRBV9 and TRBJ2-7, with 10 nucleotides matching TRBD2. Losses at the gene ends were 4 bases for V and 2 bases for J; bases not matched to a gene: 6. The germline gives CDR1 SGDLS, CDR2 YYNGEE. The CDR3 sequence is 15 residues long. CDR3 DNA: TGTGCCAGCAGCAAATCTAGCGGGAGCCCCTACGAGCAGTACTTC. This codes for CASSKSSGSPYEQYF.

The chain combines TRBV27 with TRBJ1-1; 8 bases agree with TRBD1. Germline CDR1 is MNHEY and CDR2 is SMNVEV (reference sequence). With 3 bases clipped from V and 1 base from J, the junction kept 4 bases outside the gene matches. The CDR3 has 15 amino acids. CDR3 bases: TGTGCCAGCAGTTTTGGAGACAGGGGGAACACTGAAGCTTTCTTT. Translated: CASSFGDRGNTEAFF.